This T cell receptor beta chain derives from a study of PD-L1 blockade in urothelial cancer. About the study: Bladder-origin urothelial cancer in males described twenty-five of the 29 patients. Findings and limits, study-wide: Patients with below-median pretreatment blood clonality survived longer.

Sequenced by immunoSEQ multiplex PCR; TCRdb stores in-frame clones only, minus some. Here the sample spans approximately 79,000 clones, 75% to 95% being singletons. The table lists this clone with a few counts. Antigen specificity is unknown. The time point here: peripheral blood 6 weeks after treatment start. Patients each gave 1 to 8 samples, pretreatment and on-treatment. The CDR3 has 17 residues. The germline V gene has CDR1 LNHDA and CDR2 SQIVND (reference sequence). V lost 7 bases, J lost 0 bases, and 21 bases lay in between. The clonotype comes from a woman over 75 with urothelial cancer. The material sequenced was PBMCs, taken around atezolizumab (anti-PD-L1) treatment. V usage is TRBV19 and J usage is TRBJ1-1; TRBD1 might be the D (5 bases). CDR3 coding DNA: TGTGCCAGTACCCCACCCAGGGCAGGATCCATGAACACTGAAGCTTTCTTT. Translation: CASTPPRAGSMNTEAFF.